The 5 T cell receptor beta chains below all came from one sample that was sequenced in a study of blood T cells in healthy people across ages. With a J-beta primer mix and a sample-barcoded 5' primer, a second PCR ran about 6 to 11 cycles. TCRdb reprocessed the 5' RACE reads via MiXCR and lists one record per CDR3 protein. The sample yields some 1,800,000 distinct CDR3 sequences, roughly two fifths seen once. The sample consisted of blood. All receptors derive from a human donor in good health.

The chain uses TRBV4-3 and TRBJ1-4; tentatively, D is TRBD1 (5 bases). V shed 0 bases and J shed 1 base, with 12 bases lying between them. Germline V CDR1 and CDR2: LGHNA, YSLEER. The length of the CDR3 is 17 residues. The CDR3 nucleotides are TGCGCCAGCAGCCAAGATGGGCAGGGACTAACTAATGAAAAACTGTTTTTT. The encoded protein is CASSQDGQGLTNEKLFF.

This clonotype was detected only a few times. The V gene is TRBV20-1, the J gene TRBJ2-3, with D maybe TRBD1 (5 bases). Trimming cost V 3 bases and J 5 bases, with 6 bases left between them. Germline-derived CDR1 and CDR2 are DFQATT and SNEGSKA (reference sequence). The CDR3 has 11 amino acids. The CDR3 coding sequence is TGCAGTGCTAGGGGGCAAGATACGCAGTATTTT. It translates to CSARGQDTQYF.

This clonotype was counted ten times or more. The rearrangement links TRBV9 to TRBJ2-7, with D tentatively TRBD1 (6 bases). The CDR3 has 15 amino acids. V lost 3 bases and J 6 bases, leaving 19 bases between the germline ends. The germline V gene encodes CDR1 SGDLS and CDR2 YYNGEE. The CDR3 loop is CASSAGHPGEAEQYF. For the CDR3, the DNA is TGTGCCAGCAGCGCGGGACACCCAGGAGAGGCCGAGCAGTACTTC.

The chain links TRBV7-3 to TRBJ2-3, with 7 bases lining up with TRBD1. The V gene's germline CDR1 is SGHTA and CDR2 FQGTGA. V was pared by 4 bases and J by 6 bases, with 4 bases of the junction left unmatched. This CDR3 is 13 amino acids long. The CDR3 sequence: CASSSIQGDTQYF. CDR3 nucleotides: TGTGCCAGCAGCTCCATACAGGGGGATACGCAGTATTTT.

The chain links TRBV6-6 to TRBJ1-3; 9 bases are shared with TRBD1. Germline CDR1 is MNHNY and CDR2 is SVGAGI (reference sequence). This CDR3 has 14 residues. Trimming removed 6 bases from V and 3 bases from J; junction bases left unmatched: 3. The CDR3 DNA reads as TGTGCCAGCAGCAGGACAGGGGTTGGAAACACCATATATTTT. Its translation is CASSRTGVGNTIYF.